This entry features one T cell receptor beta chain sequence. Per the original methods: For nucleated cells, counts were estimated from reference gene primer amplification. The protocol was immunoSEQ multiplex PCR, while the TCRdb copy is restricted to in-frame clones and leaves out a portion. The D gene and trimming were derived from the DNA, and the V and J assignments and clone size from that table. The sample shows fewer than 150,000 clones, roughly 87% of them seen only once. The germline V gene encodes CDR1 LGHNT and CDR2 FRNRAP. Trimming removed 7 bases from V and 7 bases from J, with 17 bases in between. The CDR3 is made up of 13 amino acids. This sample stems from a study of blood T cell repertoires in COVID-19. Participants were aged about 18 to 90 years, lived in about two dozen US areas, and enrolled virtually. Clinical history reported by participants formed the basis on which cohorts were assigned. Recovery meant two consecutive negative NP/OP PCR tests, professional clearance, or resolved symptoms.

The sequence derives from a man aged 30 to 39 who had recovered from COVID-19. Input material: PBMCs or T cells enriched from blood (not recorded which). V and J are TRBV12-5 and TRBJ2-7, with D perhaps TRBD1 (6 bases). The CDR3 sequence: CASAPLGAAEQYF. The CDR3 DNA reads TGTGCTAGTGCCCCTCTGGGGGCGGCGGAGCAGTACTTC. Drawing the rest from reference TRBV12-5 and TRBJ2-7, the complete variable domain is DARVTQTPRHKVTEMGQEVTMRCQPILGHNTVFWYRQTMMQGLELLAYFRNRAPLDDSGMPKDRFSAEMPDATLATLKIQPSEPRDSAVYFCASAPLGAAEQYFGPGTRLTVT.